There are many counts of the clone carrying this T cell receptor beta chain. Its antigen is not identified. This sample is part of a study of T cells after yellow fever vaccination. Points from the study as a whole: Re-detected after boosting: most primary clones, more than 95% of CD4 and less than 90% of CD8.

CDR1 SGDLS and CDR2 YYNGEE come from the germline V gene. V lost 0 bases and J lost 4, with 4 bases in between. This CDR3 is built from 13 residues. TCRdb itself ran the 5' RACE reads through MiXCR, one entry per CDR3 protein. This table holds under 200,000 distinct CDR3 sequences, 5.5% to 7.5% found once. This chain connects TRBV9 to TRBJ2-2; no reliable D call. The sequence derives from a man younger than 35 who received the YFV17D yellow fever vaccine. The sequencing used CD4+ T cells sorted from PBMCs, collected 5 days after the first yellow fever vaccination. The CDR3 sequence: CASSVVGTGELFF. The CDR3 DNA is TGTGCCAGCAGCGTAGTTGGCACCGGGGAGCTGTTTTTT.